This is a list of T cell receptor beta chains from one sample in a study of neurological immune-mediated disorders. TCRdb re-called the 5' RACE reads through MiXCR, storing one row per CDR3 protein. Of 50,000 or so distinct CDR3 sequences in the sample, about an eighth were seen once. Sequencing input: PBMCs. These receptors were collected from a man in his 60s in good health. Each CDR3 is given with its conserved first and last residue. The order of the fields is J gene, D gene, V gene, clone size, CDR3 protein, CDR3 DNA. D genes are given only for firm matches. Clone size appears in some rows only: once, few, many, or a class for an expanded clone.

J: TRBJ1-1; D: TRBD1; V: TRBV5-1; size: many; CDR3: CASSLDRGRGGEAFF; DNA: TGCGCCAGCAGCTTGGACAGGGGCAGAGGGGGTGAAGCTTTCTTT
J: TRBJ1-4; D: .; V: TRBV5-5; size: many; CDR3: CASSLVGSTNEKLFF; DNA: TGTGCCAGCAGCTTGGTGGGCAGCACTAATGAAAAACTGTTTTTT
J: TRBJ1-4; D: .; V: TRBV20-1; size: many; CDR3: CSAPRGDEKLFF; DNA: TGCAGTGCCCCTAGGGGAGATGAAAAACTGTTTTTT
J: TRBJ1-1; D: .; V: TRBV5-1; size: many; CDR3: CASSFTGGTEAFF; DNA: TGCGCCAGCAGCTTTACCGGGGGGACTGAAGCTTTCTTT
J: TRBJ2-2; D: TRBD1; V: TRBV12-3/TRBV12-4; size: many; CDR3: CASSFGTGNAGELFF; DNA: TGTGCCAGCAGTTTTGGGACAGGGAATGCCGGGGAGCTGTTTTTT
J: TRBJ1-1; D: .; V: TRBV28; size: many; CDR3: CASSLLPYMNTEAFF; DNA: TGTGCCAGCAGTTTACTACCTTACATGAACACTGAAGCTTTCTTT
J: TRBJ1-1; D: .; V: TRBV6-5; size: many; CDR3: CASSYTRQTEAFF; DNA: TGTGCCAGCAGTTACACCCGACAGACTGAAGCTTTCTTT
J: TRBJ1-1; D: .; V: TRBV5-1; size: .; CDR3: CDSSLQGRTEAFF; DNA: TGCGACAGCAGCTTACAGGGTCGGACTGAAGCTTTCTTT
J: TRBJ1-2; D: TRBD1; V: TRBV11-1; size: many; CDR3: CASSRDRQYGYTF; DNA: TGTGCCAGCAGCCGGGACAGGCAGTATGGCTACACCTTC
J: TRBJ2-3; D: .; V: TRBV3-1; size: many; CDR3: CASSPRDSSTDTQYF; DNA: TGTGCCAGCAGCCCGCGAGACAGTAGCACAGATACGCAGTATTTT
J: TRBJ2-2; D: .; V: TRBV7-2; size: many; CDR3: CASSLRRAGANTGELFF; DNA: TGTGCCAGCAGCTTACGGAGGGCGGGCGCGAACACCGGGGAGCTGTTTTTT
J: TRBJ1-6; D: .; V: TRBV7-9; size: many; CDR3: CASSGGTTNSPLHF; DNA: TGTGCCAGCAGCGGAGGGACAACAAATTCACCCCTCCACTTT
J: TRBJ2-6; D: .; V: TRBV6-5; size: many; CDR3: CASSYSNIRPGANVLTF; DNA: TGTGCCAGCAGTTACTCGAATATCAGACCTGGGGCCAACGTCCTGACTTTC